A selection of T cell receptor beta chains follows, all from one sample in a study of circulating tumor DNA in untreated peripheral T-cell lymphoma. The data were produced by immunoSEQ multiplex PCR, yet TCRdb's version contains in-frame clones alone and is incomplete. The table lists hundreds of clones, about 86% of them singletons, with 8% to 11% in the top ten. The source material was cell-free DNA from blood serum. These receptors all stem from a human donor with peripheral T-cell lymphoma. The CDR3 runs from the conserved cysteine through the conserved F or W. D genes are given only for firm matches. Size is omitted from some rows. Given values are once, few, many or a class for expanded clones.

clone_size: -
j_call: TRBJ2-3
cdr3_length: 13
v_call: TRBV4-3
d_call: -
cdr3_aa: CASSLGVGDTQYF
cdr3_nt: TGCGCCAGCAGCCTGGGGGTTGGAGATACGCAGTATTTT

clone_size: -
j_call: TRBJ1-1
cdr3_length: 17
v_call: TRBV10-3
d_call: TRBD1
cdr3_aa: CAISPGGQGGMNTEAFF
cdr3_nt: TGTGCCATCAGTCCCGGGGGACAGGGGGGTATGAACACTGAAGCTTTCTTT

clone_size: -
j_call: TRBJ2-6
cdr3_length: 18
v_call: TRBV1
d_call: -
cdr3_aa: CTSSMACLCTSRANVLTF
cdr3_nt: TGCACCAGCAGCATGGCTTGTTTGTGCACTAGTCGGGCCAACGTCCTGACTTTC

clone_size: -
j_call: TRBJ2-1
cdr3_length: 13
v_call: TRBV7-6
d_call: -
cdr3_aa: CASSLETDNEQFF
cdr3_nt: TGTGCCAGCAGCTTAGAGACGGACAATGAGCAGTTCTTC

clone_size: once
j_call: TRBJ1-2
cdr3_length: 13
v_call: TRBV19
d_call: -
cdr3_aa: CASSIVGSSGYTF
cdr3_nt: TGTGCCAGTAGTATAGTTGGGTCCTCTGGCTACACCTTC

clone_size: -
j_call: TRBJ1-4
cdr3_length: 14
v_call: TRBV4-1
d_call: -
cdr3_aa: CASSTGTTNEKLFF
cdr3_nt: TGCGCCAGCAGCACGGGAACAACTAATGAAAAACTGTTTTTT

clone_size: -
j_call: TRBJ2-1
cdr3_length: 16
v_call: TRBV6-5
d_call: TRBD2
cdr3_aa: CASSYLRGSGKNEQFF
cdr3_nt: TGTGCCAGCAGTTACCTCCGTGGTAGCGGGAAGAATGAGCAGTTCTTC

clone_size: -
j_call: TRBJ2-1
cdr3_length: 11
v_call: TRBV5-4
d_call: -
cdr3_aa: CASSLFNEQFF
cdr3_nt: TGTGCCAGCAGCTTATTCAATGAGCAGTTCTTC

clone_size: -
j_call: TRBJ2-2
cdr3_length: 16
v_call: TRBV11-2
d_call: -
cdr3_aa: CASSPSPRGSTGELFF
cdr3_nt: TGTGCCAGCAGTCCAAGTCCTAGAGGAAGCACCGGGGAGCTGTTTTTT

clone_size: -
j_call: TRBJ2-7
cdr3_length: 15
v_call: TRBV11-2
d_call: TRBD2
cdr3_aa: CASSLVAGAPYEQYF
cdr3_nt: TGTGCCAGCAGCTTAGTTGCGGGAGCCCCCTACGAGCAGTACTTC

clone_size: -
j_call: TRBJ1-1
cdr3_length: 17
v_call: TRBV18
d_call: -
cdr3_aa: CASSPRLILGKSTEAFF
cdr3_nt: TGTGCCAGCTCACCCCGGTTGATCTTAGGGAAGAGCACTGAAGCTTTCTTT

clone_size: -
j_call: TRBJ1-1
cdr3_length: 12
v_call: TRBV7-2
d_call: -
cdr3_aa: CASSLLGTEAFF
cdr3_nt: TGTGCCAGCAGCTTATTGGGCACTGAAGCTTTCTTT

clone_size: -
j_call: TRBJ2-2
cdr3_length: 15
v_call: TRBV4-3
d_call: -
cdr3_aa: CASSRDTVNTGELFF
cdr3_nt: TGCGCCAGCAGCCGGGATACTGTGAACACCGGGGAGCTGTTTTTT

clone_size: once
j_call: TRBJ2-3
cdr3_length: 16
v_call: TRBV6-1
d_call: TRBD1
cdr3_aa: CASSEERGLYTDTQYF
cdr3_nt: TGTGCCAGCAGTGAAGAGAGGGGGCTTTATACAGATACGCAGTATTTT

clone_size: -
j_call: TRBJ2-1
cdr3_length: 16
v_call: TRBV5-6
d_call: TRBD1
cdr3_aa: CASSSQGAFSHNEQFF
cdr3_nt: TGTGCCAGCAGCTCTCAGGGGGCATTTTCGCACAATGAGCAGTTCTTC

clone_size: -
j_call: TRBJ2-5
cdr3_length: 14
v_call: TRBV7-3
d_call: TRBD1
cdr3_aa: CASSPNRGQETQYF
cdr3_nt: TGTGCCAGCAGCCCAAACAGGGGACAAGAGACCCAGTACTTC

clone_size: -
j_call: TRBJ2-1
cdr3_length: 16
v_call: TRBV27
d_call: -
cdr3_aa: CASSLSGQFTPNEQFF
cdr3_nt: TGTGCCAGCAGTTTATCAGGACAGTTCACTCCCAATGAGCAGTTCTTC

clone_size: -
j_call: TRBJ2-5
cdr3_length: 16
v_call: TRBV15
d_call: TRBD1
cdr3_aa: CATSREMDRGGETQYF
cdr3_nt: TGTGCCACCAGCAGAGAGATGGACAGGGGGGGAGAGACCCAGTACTTC

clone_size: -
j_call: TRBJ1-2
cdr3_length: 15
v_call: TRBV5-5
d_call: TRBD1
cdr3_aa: CASSFNFGQGYGYTF
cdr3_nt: TGTGCCAGCAGCTTTAACTTCGGACAGGGCTATGGCTACACCTTC

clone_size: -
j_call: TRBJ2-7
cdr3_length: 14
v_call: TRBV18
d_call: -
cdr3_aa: CASSPFERTDEQYF
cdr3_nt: TGTGCCAGCTCACCATTTGAGAGGACGGACGAGCAGTACTTC

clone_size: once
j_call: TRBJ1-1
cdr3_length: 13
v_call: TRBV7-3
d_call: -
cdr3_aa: CASSPTGGTEAFF
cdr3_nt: TGTGCCAGCAGCCCCACGGGGGGCACTGAAGCTTTCTTT

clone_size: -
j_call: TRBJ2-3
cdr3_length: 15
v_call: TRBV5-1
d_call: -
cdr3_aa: CASRPGPTDTDTQYF
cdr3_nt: TGCGCCAGCAGGCCGGGACCGACGGACACAGATACGCAGTATTTT

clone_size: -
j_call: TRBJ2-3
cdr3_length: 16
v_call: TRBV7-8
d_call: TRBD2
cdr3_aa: CASSPTGTSGRDTQYF
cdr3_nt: TGTGCCAGCAGCCCGACCGGGACTAGCGGGAGAGATACGCAGTATTTT

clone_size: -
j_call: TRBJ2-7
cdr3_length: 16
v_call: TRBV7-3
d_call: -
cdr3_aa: CASSLSSEPGTYEQYF
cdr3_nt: TGTGCCAGCAGCTTAAGCTCGGAACCGGGGACCTACGAGCAGTACTTC

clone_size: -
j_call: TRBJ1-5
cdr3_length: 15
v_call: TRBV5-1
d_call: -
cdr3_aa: CASSLDGYSNQPQHF
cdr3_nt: TGCGCCAGCAGCTTGGATGGGTATAGCAATCAGCCCCAGCATTTT